The T cell receptor (beta chain) under discussion was sequenced for a study of blood T cell repertoires in COVID-19. About the research overall: Sites across the United States, Italy and Spain contributed samples from acute and convalescent COVID-19. The analysed material was cDNA or gDNA that came from T cells, B-cell-depleted T cells, or PBMCs.

In the authors' workflow: Estimates of nucleated cell counts were drawn from the amplification of reference gene primers. Profiling relied on immunoSEQ multiplex PCR, and the TCRdb table lists in-frame clones only, not all of them. The V and J calls and clone size are taken from that table; D and trimming were inferred from the DNA. The sample has 90,000 to 100,000 clones, about two thirds seen once. The V gene end was trimmed by 3 bases and the J gene end by 10 bases; junction bases not matched to a gene: 7. This CDR3 has 14 amino acids. Germline CDR1 SGHTA, CDR2 FQGNSA. This clonotype originated in a woman aged 55-69 years in a cohort sampled during active or convalescent COVID-19. The sequenced sample was peripheral blood. This chain joins TRBV7-2 and TRBJ2-1; 9 nucleotides match TRBD2. The CDR3 region is CASSFFSGGGEQFF. As DNA, the CDR3 is TGTGCCAGCAGCTTCTTTAGCGGGGGTGGGGAGCAGTTCTTC.